This entry features one TCR beta chain sequence. The data are from a study of blood T cell repertoires in COVID-19. Study summary: Sites in the United States, Italy and Spain provided acute and convalescent COVID-19 samples. Sample material is recorded as cDNA or gDNA derived from T cells, B-cell-depleted T cells, or PBMCs.

The authors' processing: Amplification of reference gene primers was used by the study to estimate nucleated cell counts. Sequenced by immunoSEQ multiplex PCR; TCRdb stores in-frame clones only, minus some. That table is the source of V, J and clone size, and D and trimming were worked out from the DNA. The table lists 140,000 to 150,000 clones, about 92% of them singletons. Losses at the gene ends were 0 bases for V and 2 bases for J; bases not matched to a gene: 6. This CDR3 region has 16 residues. CDR1 and CDR2 from the germline V gene are SGDLS and YYNGEE. Sample: peripheral blood. The sequence came from a human donor in a cohort sampled during active COVID-19. This chain uses TRBV9 with TRBJ2-3, with 7 bases aligning to TRBD2. CDR3 amino acids: CASSVGGSGATDTQYF. DNA for the CDR3: TGTGCCAGCAGCGTAGGGGGGAGCGGGGCCACAGATACGCAGTATTTT.